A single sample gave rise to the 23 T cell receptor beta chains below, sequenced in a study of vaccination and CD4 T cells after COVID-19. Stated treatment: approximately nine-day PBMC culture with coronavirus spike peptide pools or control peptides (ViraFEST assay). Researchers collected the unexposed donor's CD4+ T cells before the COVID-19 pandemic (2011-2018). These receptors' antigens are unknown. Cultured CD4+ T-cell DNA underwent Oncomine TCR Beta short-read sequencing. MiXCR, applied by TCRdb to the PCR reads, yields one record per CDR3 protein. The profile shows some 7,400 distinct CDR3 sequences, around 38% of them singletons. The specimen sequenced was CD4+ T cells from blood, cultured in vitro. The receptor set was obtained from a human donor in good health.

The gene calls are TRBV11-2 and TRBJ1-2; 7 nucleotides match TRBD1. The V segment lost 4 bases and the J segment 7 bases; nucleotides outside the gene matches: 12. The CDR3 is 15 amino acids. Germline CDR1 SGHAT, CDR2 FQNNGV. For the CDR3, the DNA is TGTGCCAGCAGCTCGAACCGGGACAGCGTATTTGGCTACACCTTC. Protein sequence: CASSSNRDSVFGYTF.

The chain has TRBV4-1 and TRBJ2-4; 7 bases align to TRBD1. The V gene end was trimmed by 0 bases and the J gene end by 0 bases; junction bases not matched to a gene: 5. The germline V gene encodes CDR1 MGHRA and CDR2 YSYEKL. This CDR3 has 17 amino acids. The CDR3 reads CASSQDPGGQAKNIQYF. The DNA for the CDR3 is TGCGCCAGCAGCCAAGATCCAGGGGGACAAGCCAAAAACATTCAGTACTTC.

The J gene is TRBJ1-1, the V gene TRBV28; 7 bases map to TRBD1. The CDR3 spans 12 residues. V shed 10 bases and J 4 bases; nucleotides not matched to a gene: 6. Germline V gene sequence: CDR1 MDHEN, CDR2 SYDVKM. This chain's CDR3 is CATTGARTEAFF. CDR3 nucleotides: TGTGCCACCACAGGGGCGCGCACTGAAGCTTTCTTT. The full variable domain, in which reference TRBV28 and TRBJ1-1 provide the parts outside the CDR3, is DVKVTQSSRYLVKRTGEKVFLECVQDMDHENMFWYRQDPGLGLRLIYFSYDVKMKEKGDIPEGYSVSREKKERFSLILESASTNQTSMYLCATTGARTEAFFGQGTRLTVV.

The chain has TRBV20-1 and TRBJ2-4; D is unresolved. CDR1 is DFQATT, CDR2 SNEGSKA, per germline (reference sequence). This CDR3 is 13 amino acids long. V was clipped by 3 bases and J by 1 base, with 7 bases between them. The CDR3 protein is CSASHGAKNIQYF. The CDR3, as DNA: TGCAGTGCTAGTCACGGGGCCAAAAACATTCAGTACTTC.

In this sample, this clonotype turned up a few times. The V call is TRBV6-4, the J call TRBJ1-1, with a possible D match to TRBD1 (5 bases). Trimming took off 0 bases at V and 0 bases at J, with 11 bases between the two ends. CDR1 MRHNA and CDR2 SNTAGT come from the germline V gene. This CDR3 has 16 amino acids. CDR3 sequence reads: CASSDSPGRLNTEAFF. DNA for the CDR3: TGTGCCAGCAGTGACTCACCGGGACGGCTGAACACTGAAGCTTTCTTT.

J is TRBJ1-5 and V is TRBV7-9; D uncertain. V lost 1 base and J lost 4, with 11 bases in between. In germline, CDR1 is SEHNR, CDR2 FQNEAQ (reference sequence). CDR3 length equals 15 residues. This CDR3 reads CASSLDGWLNQPQHF. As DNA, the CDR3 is TGTGCCAGCAGCTTAGACGGATGGCTAAATCAGCCCCAGCATTTT. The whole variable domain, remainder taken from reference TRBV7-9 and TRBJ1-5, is DTGVSQNPRHKITKRGQNVTFRCDPISEHNRLYWYRQTLGQGPEFLTYFQNEAQLEKSRLLSDRFSAERPKGSFSTLEIQRTEQGDSAMYLCASSLDGWLNQPQHFGDGTRLSIL.

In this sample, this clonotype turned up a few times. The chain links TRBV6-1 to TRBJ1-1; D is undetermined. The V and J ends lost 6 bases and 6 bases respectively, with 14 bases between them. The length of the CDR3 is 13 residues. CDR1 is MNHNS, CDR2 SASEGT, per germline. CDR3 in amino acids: CASSAVPTSEAFF. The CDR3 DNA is TGTGCCAGCAGCGCGGTTCCTACTTCTGAAGCTTTCTTT.

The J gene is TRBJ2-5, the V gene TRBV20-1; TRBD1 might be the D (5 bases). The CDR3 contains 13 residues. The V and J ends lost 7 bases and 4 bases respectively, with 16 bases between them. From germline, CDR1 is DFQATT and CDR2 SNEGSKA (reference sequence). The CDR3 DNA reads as TGCAGTGGTGAGGATAAGGGGTTAGAGACCCAGTACTTC. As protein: CSGEDKGLETQYF.

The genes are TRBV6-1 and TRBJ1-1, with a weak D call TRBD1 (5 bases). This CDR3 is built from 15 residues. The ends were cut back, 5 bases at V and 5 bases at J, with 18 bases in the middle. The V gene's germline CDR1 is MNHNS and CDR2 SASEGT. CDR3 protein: CASSPPQERGTEAFF. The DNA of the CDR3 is TGTGCCAGCAGTCCTCCTCAGGAGAGGGGAACTGAAGCTTTCTTT.

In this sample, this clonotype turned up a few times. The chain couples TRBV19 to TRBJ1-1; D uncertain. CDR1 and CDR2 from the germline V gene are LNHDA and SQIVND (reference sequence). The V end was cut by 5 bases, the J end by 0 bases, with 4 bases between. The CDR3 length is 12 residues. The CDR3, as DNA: TGTGCCAGTAGTTTCATGAACACTGAAGCTTTCTTT. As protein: CASSFMNTEAFF.

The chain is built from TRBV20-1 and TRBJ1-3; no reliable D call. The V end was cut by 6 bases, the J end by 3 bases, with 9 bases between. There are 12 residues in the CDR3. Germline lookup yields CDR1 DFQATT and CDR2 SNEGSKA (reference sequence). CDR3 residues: CSARTYGNTIYF. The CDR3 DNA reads TGCAGTGCGAGGACGTATGGAAACACCATATATTTT.

CDR3 nucleotides: TGTGCCAGCAGTTACAGGGGGTCAAGAGCGTGGCCGAAAAATTCACCCCTCCACTTT. Translating gives CASSYRGSRAWPKNSPLHF. The chain links TRBV27 to TRBJ1-6; 8 nucleotides match TRBD1. From germline, CDR1 is MNHEY and CDR2 SMNVEV (reference sequence). There are 19 residues in the CDR3. V lost 4 bases and J lost 7; bases outside the gene matches: 18.

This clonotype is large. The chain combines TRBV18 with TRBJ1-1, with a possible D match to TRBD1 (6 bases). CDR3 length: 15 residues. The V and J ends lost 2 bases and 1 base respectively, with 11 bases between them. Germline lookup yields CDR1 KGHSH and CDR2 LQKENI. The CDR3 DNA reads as TGTGCCAGCTCACCAAGTGGACAGAAGAACACTGAAGCTTTCTTT. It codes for CASSPSGQKNTEAFF.

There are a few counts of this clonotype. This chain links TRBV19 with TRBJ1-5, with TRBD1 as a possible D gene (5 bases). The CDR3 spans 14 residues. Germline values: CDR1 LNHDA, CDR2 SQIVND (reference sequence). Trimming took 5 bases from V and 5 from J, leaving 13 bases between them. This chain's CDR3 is CASSYQGGDQPQHF. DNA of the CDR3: TGTGCCAGTAGTTACCAGGGCGGCGATCAGCCCCAGCATTTT.

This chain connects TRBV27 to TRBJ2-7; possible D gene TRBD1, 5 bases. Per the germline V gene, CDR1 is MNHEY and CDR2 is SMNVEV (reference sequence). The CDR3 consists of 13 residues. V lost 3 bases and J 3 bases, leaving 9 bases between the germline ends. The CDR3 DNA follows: TGTGCCAGCAGTTTTAGGGGAATCTACGAGCAGTACTTC. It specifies CASSFRGIYEQYF.

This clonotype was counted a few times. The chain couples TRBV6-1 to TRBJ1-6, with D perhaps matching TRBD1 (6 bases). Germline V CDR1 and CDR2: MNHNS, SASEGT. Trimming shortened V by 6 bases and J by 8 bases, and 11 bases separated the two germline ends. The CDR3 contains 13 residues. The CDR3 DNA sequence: TGTGCCAGCAGGGGAACAGGGCATTCACCCCTCCACTTT. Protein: CASRGTGHSPLHF.

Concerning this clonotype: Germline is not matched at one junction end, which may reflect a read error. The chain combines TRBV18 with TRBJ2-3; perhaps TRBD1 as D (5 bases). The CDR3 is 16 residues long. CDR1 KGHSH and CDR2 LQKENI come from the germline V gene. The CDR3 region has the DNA TGTGCCAGCTCACCACTCCCCCCCTCCGGCACAGGTACGCAGTATTTT. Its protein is CASSPLPPSGTGTQYF.

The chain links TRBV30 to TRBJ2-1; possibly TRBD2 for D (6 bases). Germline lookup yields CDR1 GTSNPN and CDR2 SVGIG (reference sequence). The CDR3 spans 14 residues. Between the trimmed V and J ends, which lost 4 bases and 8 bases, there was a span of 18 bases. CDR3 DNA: TGTGCCTGGAATGGCGGGGCGAAGATCGATGAGCAGTTCTTC. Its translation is CAWNGGAKIDEQFF.

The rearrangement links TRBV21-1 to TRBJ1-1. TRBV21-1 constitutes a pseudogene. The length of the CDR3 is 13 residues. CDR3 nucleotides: TGTGCCGCCCTAGGAGGCCGGAACACTGAAGCTTTCTTT. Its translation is CAALGGRNTEAFF.

The CDR3 loop is CASRRIAGGGSTDTQYF. The CDR3 region has the DNA TGCGCCAGCAGGAGAATAGCGGGAGGGGGGAGCACAGATACGCAGTATTTT. The chain recombines TRBV5-1 with TRBJ2-3; 11 nucleotides line up with TRBD2. The CDR3 covers 17 residues. CDR1 and CDR2 from the germline V gene are SGHRS and YFSETQ. After removal of 5 bases from V and 0 bases from J, the junction contained 8 bases not matched to a gene.

CDR3: CASSDTVSNQPQHF. The CDR3 DNA reads TGTGCCAGCAGTGACACGGTCAGCAATCAGCCCCAGCATTTT. The chain joins TRBV6-1 to TRBJ1-5, with D unresolved. V was clipped by 3 bases and J by 1 base, with 7 bases between them. The length of the CDR3 is 14 residues. The germline gives CDR1 MNHNS, CDR2 SASEGT.

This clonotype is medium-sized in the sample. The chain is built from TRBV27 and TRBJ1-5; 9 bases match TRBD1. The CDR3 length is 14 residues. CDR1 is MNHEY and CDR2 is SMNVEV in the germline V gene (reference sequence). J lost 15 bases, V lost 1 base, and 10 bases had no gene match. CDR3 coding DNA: TGTGCCAGCAGTTTATTGGGGGGACAGGGATCTCCGCATTTT. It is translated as CASSLLGGQGSPHF.

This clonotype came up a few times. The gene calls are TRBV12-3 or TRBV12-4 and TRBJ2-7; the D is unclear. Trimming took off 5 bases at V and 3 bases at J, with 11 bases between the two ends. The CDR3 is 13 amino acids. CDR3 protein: CASSLGSNYEQYF. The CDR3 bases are TGTGCCAGCAGTCTTGGCAGCAACTACGAGCAGTACTTC.